The 27 T cell receptor beta chains listed next were all sequenced from one sample in a study of cytomegalovirus exposure and HLA in healthy donors. This PCR relied on a set of 60 Vbeta primers and 13 Jbeta primers. Generated by immunoSEQ multiplex PCR, the TCRdb table keeps only in-frame clones and is missing some. The repertoire has some 100,000 clones, about three quarters of them found once; the top ten carry roughly 4.5%. Sequencing input: PBMCs. All receptors derive from a woman aged 40 to 50 in good health and CMV-seropositive.

The rearrangement uses TRBV11-2 and TRBJ2-2; D may be TRBD2 (6 bases). V lost 5 bases and J 4 bases, leaving 14 bases between the germline ends. The germline V gene has CDR1 SGHAT and CDR2 FQNNGV. This CDR3 comprises 15 residues. The chain's CDR3 is CASSPRLVGTGELFF. The CDR3 bases are TGTGCCAGCAGCCCCCGACTAGTCGGCACCGGGGAGCTGTTTTTT. Full variable domain (missing parts from reference TRBV11-2 and TRBJ2-2): EAGVAQSPRYKIIEKRQSVAFWCNPISGHATLYWYQQILGQGPKLLIQFQNNGVVDDSQLPKDRFSAERLKGVDSTLKIQPAKLEDSAVYLCASSPRLVGTGELFFGEGSRLTVL.

V gene TRBV19 combines with J gene TRBJ2-7, with 7 bases matching TRBD1. From germline, CDR1 is LNHDA and CDR2 SQIVND (reference sequence). With V trimmed by 5 bases and J by 2 bases, 3 bases remained unmatched. The CDR3 covers 13 residues. The CDR3: CASSRGTAYEQYF. The CDR3 region has the DNA TGTGCCAGTAGTCGAGGGACAGCCTACGAGCAGTACTTC.

The chain couples TRBV13 to TRBJ2-1; D unresolved. Germline assignment: CDR1 PRHDT and CDR2 FYEKMQ (reference sequence). Trimming stripped 3 bases from V and 8 bases from J, with 14 bases between. This CDR3 has 14 amino acids. The CDR3 bases are TGTGCCAGCAGCTTTTCTGCTAGTCCCGATGAGCAGTTCTTC. Translating gives CASSFSASPDEQFF.

This clone was recorded a few times. The chain carries TRBV2 and TRBJ1-4; maybe TRBD1 (6 bases). V dropped 8 bases and J dropped 2 bases, with 15 bases sitting between them. The CDR3 is 15 residues long. Looked up from germline, CDR1 is SNHLY and CDR2 is FYNNEI. DNA of the CDR3: TGTGCCAGCCTATTCCCTCAGGGGACTAATGAAAAACTGTTTTTT. This codes for CASLFPQGTNEKLFF.

J is TRBJ2-1 and V is TRBV15; 7 positions agree with TRBD2. With 0 bases clipped from V and 9 bases from J, the junction kept 14 bases outside the gene matches. Germline V gives CDR1 LNHNV, CDR2 YYDKDF (reference sequence). The CDR3 is made up of 17 amino acids. CDR3 protein: CATSRDWEMREHSEQFF. CDR3 bases: TGTGCCACCAGCAGAGATTGGGAAATGCGGGAGCATAGTGAGCAGTTCTTC.

The chain is built from TRBV7-2 and TRBJ2-4; the match to TRBD1 covers 8 bases. The germline V gene encodes CDR1 SGHTA and CDR2 FQGNSA. After removal of 5 bases from V and 1 base from J, the junction contained 7 bases not matched to a gene. The CDR3 has 16 amino acids. CDR3 in amino acids: CASSQGQGAAKNIQYF. For the CDR3, the DNA is TGTGCCAGCAGCCAGGGCCAGGGGGCGGCCAAAAACATTCAGTACTTC.

This clone was seen only a few times. The chain employs TRBV6-1 and TRBJ2-7; D not certain. CDR3 length equals 13 residues. V lost 4 bases and J lost 3, with 10 bases in between. The V gene's germline CDR1 is MNHNS and CDR2 SASEGT. The DNA for the CDR3 is TGTGCCAGCAGTGTTTCAGCGAACTACGAGCAGTACTTC. Protein product: CASSVSANYEQYF.

The V gene is TRBV29-1, the J gene TRBJ2-7; 9 bases match TRBD1. CDR1 is SQVTM, CDR2 ANQGSEA, per germline. The CDR3 is made up of 12 amino acids. With V trimmed by 7 bases and J by 5 bases, 6 bases remained unmatched. CDR3 nucleotide sequence: TGCAGCGGAACACAGGGGGCAGACGAGCAGTACTTC. Translation gives CSGTQGADEQYF.

The CDR3 DNA is TGCGCCAGCAGCCAAGTGGGAGATTCACCCCTCCACTTT. It encodes CASSQVGDSPLHF. The chain employs TRBV4-3 and TRBJ1-6; D unclear. V dropped 1 base and J dropped 8 bases, with 6 bases sitting between them. Germline loops: CDR1 LGHNA, CDR2 YSLEER. The CDR3 loop spans 13 amino acids.

The chain uses TRBV4-3 and TRBJ2-7; maybe TRBD2 (6 bases). CDR3 length: 16 amino acids. Germline CDR1 LGHNA, CDR2 YSLEER. V was pared by 0 bases and J by 2 bases, with 14 bases between. CDR3: CASSQDWRGFTYEQYF. The CDR3 DNA reads as TGCGCCAGCAGCCAAGATTGGAGGGGCTTTACCTACGAGCAGTACTTC.

About this clone: Other DNA sequences in this specimen translate into the identical CDR3. This rearrangement joins TRBV11-3 to TRBJ2-5; perhaps TRBD2 as D (6 bases). This CDR3 has 13 amino acids. The V gene lost 5 bases and the J gene lost 2 bases, with 9 bases spanning the gap. Germline V gene sequence: CDR1 SGHNT, CDR2 YENEEA. CDR3 nucleotides: TGTGCCAGCAGCCCCGGAGGGCAAGAGACCCAGTACTTC. Its translation is CASSPGGQETQYF.

The chain is built from TRBV28 and TRBJ2-1; weak D call: TRBD1 (6 bases). The CDR3 is made up of 15 amino acids. CDR1 and CDR2 from the germline V gene are MDHEN and SYDVKM. The V gene lost 4 bases and the J gene lost 6 bases, with 16 bases spanning the gap. The CDR3 nucleotides read TGTGCCAGCAGTTCAGGGGTTGGTTGGGTCAATGAGCAGTTCTTC. The encoded protein is CASSSGVGWVNEQFF.

The V call is TRBV27, the J call TRBJ2-5; D may be TRBD1 (6 bases). The J call is doubtful: the DNA matches TRBJ2-7 better. CDR1 MNHEY and CDR2 SMNVEV come from the germline V gene (reference sequence). The CDR3 is 14 amino acids. The DNA of the CDR3 is TGTGCCAGCAGCCCGGGACAAGGGGAATACGAGCAGTACTTC. It encodes CASSPGQGEYEQYF.

This clone was detected a few times. The V and J genes are TRBV7-3 and TRBJ2-1, with 8 bases fitting TRBD2. The germline V gene has CDR1 SGHTA and CDR2 FQGTGA. The CDR3 runs to 15 residues. V shed 4 bases, J shed 8 bases, and the junction held 10 bases outside the gene matches. The CDR3, as DNA: TGTGCCAGCAGCTCGATAGCGGGACAAGTCGATGAGCAGTTCTTC. Translating it yields CASSSIAGQVDEQFF.

This clone was recorded a few times. The chain joins TRBV25-1 to TRBJ1-2; possible D gene TRBD1, 5 bases. The CDR3 length is 14 residues. V lost 4 bases to trimming and J lost 4 bases, with 13 bases between them. CDR1 MGHDK and CDR2 SYGVNS come from the germline V gene. The CDR3 coding sequence is TGTGCCAGCAGTGGTCAGGGCTCCCGCTATGGCTACACCTTC. Residues: CASSGQGSRYGYTF.

The chain links TRBV9 to TRBJ1-3; no clear D. There are 16 residues in the CDR3. Germline assignment: CDR1 SGDLS and CDR2 YYNGEE. The germline V and J ends were trimmed by 0 bases and 0 bases, with 10 bases remaining between them. The CDR3 bases are TGTGCCAGCAGCGTAGATAGTGGGAGCTCTGGAAACACCATATATTTT. Protein product: CASSVDSGSSGNTIYF.

The V call is TRBV30, the J call TRBJ1-2; tentative D call: TRBD1 (6 bases). CDR3 length: 15 amino acids. With 2 bases removed from V and 1 base from J, the gap between germline ends came to 14 bases. Germline V gene sequence: CDR1 GTSNPN, CDR2 SVGIG (reference sequence). The CDR3 spells CAWSSPLRGNYGYTF. For the CDR3, the DNA is TGTGCCTGGAGTAGTCCCCTCAGGGGTAACTATGGCTACACCTTC.

The chain recombines TRBV6-5 with TRBJ1-2; weak D call: TRBD1 (5 bases). This CDR3 is 12 amino acids long. V dropped 6 bases and J dropped 2 bases, with 7 bases sitting between them. The germline V gene encodes CDR1 MNHEY and CDR2 SVGAGI. The DNA of the CDR3 is TGTGCCAGCAGGACAGAAAACTATGGCTACACCTTC. Its translation is CASRTENYGYTF.

The V and J genes are TRBV11-1 and TRBJ2-3, with a weak D call TRBD2 (5 bases). CDR3 length: 12 residues. The ends were cut back, 5 bases at V and 5 bases at J, with 8 bases in the middle. The germline V gene has CDR1 SGHAT and CDR2 FQDESV (reference sequence). CDR3: CASSIGGDTQYF. For the CDR3, the DNA is TGTGCCAGCAGCATAGGAGGAGATACGCAGTATTTT.

This clone occurred once. DNA for the CDR3: TGTGCCAGCAGTTTCGGGACAGGCTATGGCTACACCTTC. Amino acid sequence: CASSFGTGYGYTF. V usage is TRBV11-1 and J usage is TRBJ1-2, with TRBD1 identical over 8 bases. The CDR3 spans 13 residues. From germline, CDR1 is SGHAT and CDR2 FQDESV (reference sequence). The ends lost 6 bases at V and 4 bases at J; junction bases unmatched: 4. The variable domain in full, with the rest retrieved from reference TRBV11-1 and TRBJ1-2, is EAEVAQSPRYKITEKSQAVAFWCDPISGHATLYWYRQILGQGPELLVQFQDESVVDDSQLPKDRFSAERLKGVDSTLKIQPAELGDSAMYLCASSFGTGYGYTFGSGTRLTVV.

This chain joins TRBV4-1 and TRBJ2-3, with D possibly matching TRBD2 (5 bases). Germline V gene data show CDR1 as MGHRA and CDR2 as YSYEKL. The CDR3 covers 14 residues. V was trimmed by 4 bases and J by 4 bases, leaving 12 bases between them. This CDR3 reads CASSLQLDPDTQYF. Here the CDR3 DNA reads TGCGCCAGCAGCCTCCAACTAGATCCAGATACGCAGTATTTT.

V gene TRBV7-9 combines with J gene TRBJ1-2; 9 bases align to TRBD1. V shed 1 base, J shed 8 bases, and the junction held 5 bases outside the gene matches. The germline gives CDR1 SEHNR, CDR2 FQNEAQ (reference sequence). This CDR3 is 14 amino acids long. The DNA for the CDR3 is TGTGCCAGCAGCTTAGACAGGGGGCTAAGCGGCTACACCTTC. As protein: CASSLDRGLSGYTF. Using reference TRBV7-9 and TRBJ1-2 for the parts outside the CDR3, the full variable domain is DTGVSQNPRHKITKRGQNVTFRCDPISEHNRLYWYRQTLGQGPEFLTYFQNEAQLEKSRLLSDRFSAERPKGSFSTLEIQRTEQGDSAMYLCASSLDRGLSGYTFGSGTRLTVV.

This clone has more than one count but fewer than ten. V and J are TRBV10-3 and TRBJ2-3, with 14 bases identical to TRBD2. The V segment lost 3 bases and the J segment 5 bases; nucleotides outside the gene matches: 10. Germline loops: CDR1 ENHRY, CDR2 SYGVKD. The CDR3 runs 18 residues. CDR3 nucleotides: TGTGCCATCAGTGACGGGACTAGCGGGAGTCAATGGGAAGATACGCAGTATTTT. As protein: CAISDGTSGSQWEDTQYF.

This chain uses TRBV10-3 with TRBJ2-5; D possibly corresponds to TRBD1 (6 bases). Between the trimmed V and J ends, which lost 4 bases and 5 bases, there was a span of 14 bases. The CDR3 is 14 amino acids. Per germline, CDR1 ENHRY and CDR2 SYGVKD. CDR3 loop: CAISGGGAGETQYF. The CDR3 nucleotides read TGTGCCATCAGTGGTGGGGGCGCCGGGGAGACCCAGTACTTC.

The CDR3 loop is CASSREGGEQFF. The DNA of the CDR3 is TGTGCCAGCAGCCGTGAAGGCGGGGAGCAGTTCTTC. The chain is built from TRBV6-6 and TRBJ2-1; D possibly corresponds to TRBD2 (5 bases). Trimming pared 6 bases from V and 10 bases from J, leaving 13 bases between. Germline V gene lookup returns CDR1 MNHNY and CDR2 SVGAGI (reference sequence). The CDR3 length is 12 residues.

The rearrangement uses TRBV25-1 and TRBJ1-6, with D possibly TRBD1 on 5 matching bases. Trimming removed 1 base at V and 1 base at J, with 8 bases between. The V gene's germline CDR1 is MGHDK and CDR2 SYGVNS. This CDR3 region has 16 residues. Here the CDR3 DNA reads TGTGCCAGCAGTGAATTGGGGGGTTCCTATAATTCACCCCTCCACTTT. This encodes CASSELGGSYNSPLHF.

The genes are TRBV4-3 and TRBJ2-1; 7 bases map to TRBD2. This CDR3 region has 15 residues. The J segment lost 1 base and the V segment lost 1 base, leaving 1 base of the junction unmatched. Germline V gives CDR1 LGHNA, CDR2 YSLEER. In DNA form, the CDR3 reads TGCGCCAGCAGCCAAGGACTAGCATCCTACAATGAGCAGTTCTTC. It is translated as CASSQGLASYNEQFF.